Described below is a single T cell receptor beta chain sequence and its context. Its matching antigen is unknown. Germline V lookup: CDR1 SGHDT, CDR2 YYEEEE. This CDR3 has 17 amino acids. The V and J ends lost 0 bases and 10 bases, in that order; junction bases with no gene match: 11. Primed by a sample-barcoded 5' primer and a J-beta primer mix, a second PCR proceeded for about 7 to 11 cycles. TCRdb fed the 5' RACE reads into MiXCR, producing one record per CDR3 protein. The repertoire consists of around 800,000 distinct CDR3 sequences, with roughly 60% occurring once and the leading ten covering 25% to 30%. The data were taken from a study of blood T cells in healthy people across ages. The study's findings and limits: The fall in TCR beta diversity per million T cells was roughly linear with age. Higher diversity and more naive CD4+ cells were features of long-lived donors, compared to aged donors.

This clonotype was sampled from a man in his thirties or forties in good health. The chain recombines TRBV5-6 with TRBJ1-6, with 9 bases fitting TRBD1. Source material: blood. CDR3 region: CASSLDIGTGRNSPLHF. The CDR3 coding sequence is TGTGCCAGCAGCTTGGACATCGGGACAGGGCGAAACTCACCCCTCCACTTT.